This T cell receptor beta chain came from a study of T cells in Graves' hyperthyroidism and ophthalmopathy. Amplified TCR beta CDR3 regions came from RNA transcripts. Primed by the HTBI set, a first-round RT-PCR was run on the TCR CDR3. From the multiplex PCR reads, TCRdb called clonotypes with MiXCR, one entry per CDR3 protein. The sample records 500,000 to 750,000 distinct CDR3 sequences, around 46% being singletons. The sample holds many counts of this clonotype. Researchers defined stable Graves' hyperthyroidism as no ophthalmopathy progression within 18 months. With a duration under 2 months, the hyperthyroidism was newly diagnosed in patients aged 18 to 65. V lost 1 base, J lost 1 base, and 5 bases lay in between. The CDR3 length is 13 residues. Germline V gene lookup returns CDR1 SGHRS and CDR2 YFSETQ.

V is TRBV5-1 and J is TRBJ1-1; D gene uncertain. The clonotype originates from a woman aged 18-29 years with Graves' hyperthyroidism. The sequenced sample was peripheral blood or thyroid tissue (not recorded which). The DNA of the CDR3 is TGCGCCAGCAGCTTGAACAGGAACACTGAAGCTTTCTTT. Amino acids: CASSLNRNTEAFF.